Reported below is one TCR beta chain. The antigen it binds to is not known. Base quality data are lacking; no much larger clone is found one base away. The data belong to a study of post-analysis software for immune sequencing data (dated by TCRdb to between 2015 and 2017). About the full investigation: Relapsing-remitting, secondary progressive and progressive-relapsing multiple sclerosis were recorded as disease courses, and subtype annotation was lacking for some patients. The patient repertoires were compared against 11 previously published healthy control repertoires obtained from donors aged 6 to 25 years. A subset of samples was prepared in parallel using single-end sample barcoding, then pooled and co-amplified after Illumina adapter ligation. The investigation overall reported the following: Multiple sclerosis patients had significantly lower normalized Chao1 diversity than controls, a result that suggests substantial peripheral T-cell clonal expansion. The multiple sclerosis patient group was slightly younger than the control group. Strong co-clustering of samples prepared in the same batch was shown by direct clustering with F measure, prompting a batch-effect correction.

The library was generated by PCR. Sequencing took place on an Illumina HiSeq 2500. Unique molecular identifiers were incorporated into TCR beta cDNA libraries to reduce PCR and sequencing biases. Per 1 to 10 million input T cells, roughly 500,000 cDNA molecules were obtained, such that each molecule approximated one T cell. The same protocol used for the earlier healthy control dataset was applied to prepare and sequence the patient libraries. Within a given batch, samples were prepared together, multiplexed and sequenced on the same HiSeq lane. Per the source publication's procedure: MIGEC handled the raw barcoded reads, throwing out single-read molecular identifier groups before consensus assembly and CDR3 extraction. Clonotype tables were post-analysed with VDJtools, and diversity was normalized by down-sampling all datasets to the smallest sample size. To correct batch-related cross-sample contamination, repertoire overlap clustering matched CDR3 amino acid sequences but not nucleotide sequences. In-frame beta chains were kept once TCRdb had trimmed the public reads at Q25 with fastp and called clones with MiXCR. One record per CDR3 amino acid sequence lists the most common genes and DNA. V and J calls and clone size were set by TCRdb, not the authors. Recorded for this sample are roughly 430,000 distinct CDR3 sequences; less than 40% of them occurred a single time. In total, the top ten clones hold approximately 7.1% of the sample.

To demonstrate the VDJtools post-analysis software, the study profiled TCR beta repertoires from the peripheral blood of about a dozen young patients with multiple sclerosis. The multiple sclerosis patients were children and adolescents between roughly 6 and 16 years of age. Source material: blood. This sequence originates from a girl aged 2 to 10 with multiple sclerosis.

This receptor carries the CDR3 CASSSYSNNEQFF. The DNA is TGTGCCAGCAGCTCCTACTCAAACAATGAGCAGTTCTTC. In this chain, TRBV5-4 is recombined with TRBJ2-1; there is no confident call for the D gene. Trimming costs V 3 bases and J 5 bases, and their ends lie 9 bases apart. CDR1 and CDR2, per the germline V gene (reference sequence), are SGHNT and YYREEE. The CDR3 spans 13 residues, from the cysteine through the phenylalanine. Just CDR3 DNA is preserved here, 39 bases in frame from base 1.